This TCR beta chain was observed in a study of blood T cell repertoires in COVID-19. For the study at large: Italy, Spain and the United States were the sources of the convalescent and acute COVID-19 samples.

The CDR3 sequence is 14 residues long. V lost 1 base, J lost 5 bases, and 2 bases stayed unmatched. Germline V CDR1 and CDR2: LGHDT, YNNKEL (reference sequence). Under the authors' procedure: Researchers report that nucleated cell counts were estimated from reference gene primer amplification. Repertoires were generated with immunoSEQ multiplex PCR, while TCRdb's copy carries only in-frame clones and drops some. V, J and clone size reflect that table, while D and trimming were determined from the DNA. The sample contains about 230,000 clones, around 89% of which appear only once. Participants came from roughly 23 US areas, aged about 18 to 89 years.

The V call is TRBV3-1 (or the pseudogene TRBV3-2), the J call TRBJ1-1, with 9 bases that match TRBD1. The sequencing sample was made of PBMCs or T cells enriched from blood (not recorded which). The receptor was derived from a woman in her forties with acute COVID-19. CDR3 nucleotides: TGTGCCAGCAGCCAAGGGGGACAGGGAACTGAAGCTTTCTTT. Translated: CASSQGGQGTEAFF.